These 3 T cell receptor beta chains were sequenced from one sample in a study of T cell responses to AZD1222 COVID-19 vaccine. The data were produced by immunoSEQ multiplex PCR, yet TCRdb's version contains in-frame clones alone and is incomplete. The sample yields about 140,000 clones, 80% to 95% seen once. The sequenced sample was peripheral blood, obtained on day 0 of MenACWY control vaccination. These receptors were obtained from an adult in good health.

Turning to this clone: A much larger clone lies a single base off, so this may be a read error. The chain links TRBV7-8 to TRBJ1-1; unclear D gene. The CDR3 runs to 14 residues. The germline V gene encodes CDR1 SGHVS and CDR2 FQNEAQ. The germline V and J ends were trimmed by 3 bases and 0 bases, with 8 bases remaining between them. The DNA of the CDR3 is TGTGCCAGCAGCTTTGCAGTGTTGAACACTGAAGCTTTCTTT. It specifies CASSFAVLNTEAFF.

This clone showed up just once. The chain combines TRBV10-2 with TRBJ1-5, with 9 bases lining up with TRBD1. This CDR3 is built from 13 residues. The germline V gene encodes CDR1 WSHSY and CDR2 SAAADI. The V gene end was trimmed by 8 bases and the J gene end by 6 bases; junction bases not matched to a gene: 5. CDR3 in amino acids: CASQDRGGQPQHF. The CDR3 region has the DNA TGCGCCAGCCAGGACAGGGGTGGTCAGCCCCAGCATTTT.

V usage is TRBV6-4 and J usage is TRBJ2-1, with 10 positions matching TRBD2. The CDR3 covers 15 residues. V was pared by 4 bases and J by 8 bases, with 8 bases of the junction left unmatched. Germline V gene data show CDR1 as MRHNA and CDR2 as SNTAGT. The CDR3 reads CASSVEAGGLYEQFF. CDR3 coding DNA: TGTGCCAGCAGTGTTGAAGCGGGGGGGCTCTATGAGCAGTTCTTC.